These T cell receptor beta chains were read from a single sample in a study of OX40 agonist ivuxolimab in advanced cancers. The table came from immunoSEQ multiplex PCR; TCRdb's copy has only in-frame clones and leaves some out. The table has some 69,000 clones, roughly 90% seen once. The sequencing here drew on CD4+ or CD8+ T cells sorted from blood, taken in a trial of the OX40 agonist ivuxolimab. These receptors were obtained from an adult with an advanced solid tumor such as melanoma, head and neck, liver or kidney cancer. Each CDR3 is given with its conserved first and last residue. Fields, in order: J gene, V gene, clone size, D gene, CDR3 protein, CDR3 DNA. A D gene is named only where the DNA matches it firmly. Expanded clones get a size class; other rows say once, few or many, or leave the size out.

j_gene: TRBJ1-1
v_gene: TRBV30
abundance: -
d_gene: -
CDR3aa: CAWSSRLDQGRAFF
CDR3nt: TGTGCCTGGAGTTCCCGACTGGACCAAGGACGTGCTTTCTTT

j_gene: TRBJ2-6
v_gene: TRBV19
abundance: -
d_gene: TRBD1
CDR3aa: CASSNRGAGANVLTF
CDR3nt: TGTGCCAGTAGTAACAGGGGTGCTGGGGCCAACGTCCTGACTTTC

j_gene: TRBJ1-2
v_gene: TRBV7-2
abundance: -
d_gene: -
CDR3aa: CAISGRNYGYTF
CDR3nt: TGTGCCATTTCGGGTAGGAACTATGGCTACACCTTC

j_gene: TRBJ2-7
v_gene: TRBV7-2
abundance: -
d_gene: TRBD1
CDR3aa: CASSLARQGPYEQYF
CDR3nt: TGTGCCAGCAGCTTAGCCCGACAGGGGCCCTACGAGCAGTACTTC

j_gene: TRBJ1-2
v_gene: TRBV20-1
abundance: -
d_gene: TRBD1
CDR3aa: CSARDRGGYTF
CDR3nt: TGCAGTGCAAGGGACAGGGGAGGCTACACCTTC

j_gene: TRBJ2-7
v_gene: TRBV7-8
abundance: -
d_gene: -
CDR3aa: CASSLVLVQGHEQYF
CDR3nt: TGTGCCAGCAGCTTAGTTCTTGTTCAGGGGCACGAGCAGTACTTC

j_gene: TRBJ2-7
v_gene: TRBV11-3
abundance: -
d_gene: -
CDR3aa: CASSFGPGSSYEQYF
CDR3nt: TGTGCCAGCAGCTTCGGACCCGGATCTTCCTACGAGCAGTACTTC

j_gene: TRBJ1-2
v_gene: TRBV7-9
abundance: -
d_gene: -
CDR3aa: CASRKDPPDYF
CDR3nt: TGTGCCAGCAGGAAGGACCCCCCGGACTACTTC

j_gene: TRBJ2-7
v_gene: TRBV28
abundance: -
d_gene: -
CDR3aa: CASREPGGANSYEQYF
CDR3nt: TGTGCCAGCAGGGAACCTGGGGGGGCAAACTCCTACGAGCAGTACTTC

j_gene: TRBJ2-5
v_gene: TRBV9
abundance: once
d_gene: TRBD2
CDR3aa: CASSLRTSGETQYF
CDR3nt: TGTGCCAGCAGCCTCAGGACTAGCGGAGAGACCCAGTACTTC

j_gene: TRBJ2-5
v_gene: TRBV5-6
abundance: -
d_gene: -
CDR3aa: CASSRGRDQETQYF
CDR3nt: TGTGCCAGCAGCCGGGGACGGGACCAAGAGACCCAGTACTTC